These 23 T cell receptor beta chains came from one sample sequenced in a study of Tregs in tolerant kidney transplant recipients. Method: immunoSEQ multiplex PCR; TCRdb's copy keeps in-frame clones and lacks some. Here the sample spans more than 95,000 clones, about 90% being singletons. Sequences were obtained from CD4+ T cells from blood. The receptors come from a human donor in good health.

The CDR3 sequence: CASSRVTNEKLFF. DNA for the CDR3: TGTGCCAGCTCCAGGGTTACTAATGAAAAACTGTTTTTT. This sequence joins TRBV18 and TRBJ1-4; TRBD1 might be the D (5 bases). Germline V gene data show CDR1 as KGHSH and CDR2 as LQKENI. Trimming left V 6 bases short and J 2 bases short, with 7 bases between. The CDR3 is 13 residues long.

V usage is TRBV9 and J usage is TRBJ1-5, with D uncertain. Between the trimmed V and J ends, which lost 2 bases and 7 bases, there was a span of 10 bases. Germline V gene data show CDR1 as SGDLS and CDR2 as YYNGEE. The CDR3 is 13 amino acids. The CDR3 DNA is TGTGCCAGCAGCGTTTCGGGCACCCAGCCCCAGCATTTT. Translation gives CASSVSGTQPQHF. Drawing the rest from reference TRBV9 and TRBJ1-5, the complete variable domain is DSGVTQTPKHLITATGQRVTLRCSPRSGDLSVYWYQQSLDQGLQFLIQYYNGEERAKGNILERFSAQQFPDLHSELNLSSLELGDSALYFCASSVSGTQPQHFGDGTRLSIL.

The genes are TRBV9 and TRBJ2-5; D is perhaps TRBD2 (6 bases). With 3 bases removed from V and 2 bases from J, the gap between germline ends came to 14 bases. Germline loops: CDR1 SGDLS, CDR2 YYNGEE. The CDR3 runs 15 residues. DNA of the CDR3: TGTGCCAGCAGCGAACTAGGGAGGTATCAAGAGACCCAGTACTTC. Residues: CASSELGRYQETQYF.

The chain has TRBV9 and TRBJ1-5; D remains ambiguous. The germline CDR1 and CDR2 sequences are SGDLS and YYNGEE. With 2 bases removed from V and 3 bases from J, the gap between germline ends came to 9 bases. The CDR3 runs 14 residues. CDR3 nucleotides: TGTGCCAGCAGCGTTAACGGTGACAATCAGCCCCAGCATTTT. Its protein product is CASSVNGDNQPQHF.

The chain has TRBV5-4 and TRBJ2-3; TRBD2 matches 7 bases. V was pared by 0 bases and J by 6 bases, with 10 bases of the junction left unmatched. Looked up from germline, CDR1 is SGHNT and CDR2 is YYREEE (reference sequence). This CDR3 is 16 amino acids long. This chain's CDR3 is CASSLAGRGSSDTQYF. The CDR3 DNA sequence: TGTGCCAGCAGCTTGGCCGGTCGCGGGAGCTCGGATACGCAGTATTTT.

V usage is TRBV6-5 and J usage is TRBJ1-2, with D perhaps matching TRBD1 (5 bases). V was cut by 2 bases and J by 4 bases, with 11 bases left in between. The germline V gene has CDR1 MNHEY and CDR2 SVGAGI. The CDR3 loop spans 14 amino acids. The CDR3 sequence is CASSYKGKTYGYTF. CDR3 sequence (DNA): TGTGCCAGCAGTTACAAGGGGAAAACCTATGGCTACACCTTC.

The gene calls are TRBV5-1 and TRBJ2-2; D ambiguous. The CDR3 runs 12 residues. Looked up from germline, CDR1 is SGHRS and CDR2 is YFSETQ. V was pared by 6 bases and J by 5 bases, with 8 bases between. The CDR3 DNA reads TGCGCCAGCACCGACACAACCGGGGAGCTGTTTTTT. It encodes CASTDTTGELFF.

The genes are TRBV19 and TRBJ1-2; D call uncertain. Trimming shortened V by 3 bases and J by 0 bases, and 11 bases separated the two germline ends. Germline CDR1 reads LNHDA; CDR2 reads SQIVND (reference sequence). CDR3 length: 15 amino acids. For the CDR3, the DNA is TGTGCCAGTAGTATCGTCCCGGGAGCTAACTATGGCTACACCTTC. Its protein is CASSIVPGANYGYTF.

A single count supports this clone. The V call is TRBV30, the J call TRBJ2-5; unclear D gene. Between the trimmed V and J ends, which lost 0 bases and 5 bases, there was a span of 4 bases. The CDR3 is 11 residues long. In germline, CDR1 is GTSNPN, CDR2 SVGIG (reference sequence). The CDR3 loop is CAWSVTETQYF. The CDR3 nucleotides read TGTGCCTGGAGTGTAACGGAGACCCAGTACTTC.

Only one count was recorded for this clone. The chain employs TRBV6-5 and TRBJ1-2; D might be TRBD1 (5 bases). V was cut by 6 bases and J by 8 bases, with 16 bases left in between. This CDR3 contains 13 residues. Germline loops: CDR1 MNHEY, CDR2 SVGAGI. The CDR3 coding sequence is TGTGCCAGCAGAAGACAGCGGTCGAGCGGCTACACCTTC. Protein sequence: CASRRQRSSGYTF.

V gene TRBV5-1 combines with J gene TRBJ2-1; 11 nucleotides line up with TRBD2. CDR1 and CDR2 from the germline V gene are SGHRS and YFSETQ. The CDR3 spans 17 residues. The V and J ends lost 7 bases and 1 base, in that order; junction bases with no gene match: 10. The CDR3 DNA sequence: TGCGCCAGCCGACGGACTAGCGGGCCTCGTTCCTACAATGAGCAGTTCTTC. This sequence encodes CASRRTSGPRSYNEQFF.

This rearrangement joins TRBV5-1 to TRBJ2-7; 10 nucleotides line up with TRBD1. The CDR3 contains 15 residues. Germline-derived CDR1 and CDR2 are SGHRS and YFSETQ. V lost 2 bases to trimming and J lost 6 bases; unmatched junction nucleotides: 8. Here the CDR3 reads CASSLEGQGSGEQYF. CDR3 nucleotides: TGCGCCAGCAGCTTAGAGGGACAGGGGTCAGGCGAGCAGTACTTC. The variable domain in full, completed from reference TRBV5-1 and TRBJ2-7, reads KAGVTQTPRYLIKTRGQQVTLSCSPISGHRSVSWYQQTPGQGLQFLFEYFSETQRNKGNFPGRFSGRQFSNSRSEMNVSTLELGDSALYLCASSLEGQGSGEQYFGPGTRLTVT.

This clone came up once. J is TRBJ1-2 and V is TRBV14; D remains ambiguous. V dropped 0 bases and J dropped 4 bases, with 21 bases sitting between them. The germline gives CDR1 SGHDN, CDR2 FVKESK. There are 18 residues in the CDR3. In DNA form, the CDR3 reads TGTGCCAGCAGCCAAGAGAAGGGCCCGTCTCTCCCCGTCTATGGCTACACCTTC. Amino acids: CASSQEKGPSLPVYGYTF.

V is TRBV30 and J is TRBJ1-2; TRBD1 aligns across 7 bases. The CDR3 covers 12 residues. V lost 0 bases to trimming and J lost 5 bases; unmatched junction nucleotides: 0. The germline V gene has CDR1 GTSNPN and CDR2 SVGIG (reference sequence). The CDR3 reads CAWSVQGYGYTF. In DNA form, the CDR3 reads TGTGCCTGGAGTGTACAGGGGTATGGCTACACCTTC.

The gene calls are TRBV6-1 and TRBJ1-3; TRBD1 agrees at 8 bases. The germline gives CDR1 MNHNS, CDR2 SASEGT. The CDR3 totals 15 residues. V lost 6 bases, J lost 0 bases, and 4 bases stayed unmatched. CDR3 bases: TGTGCCAGCAGCAGGACAGGGATCTCTGGAAACACCATATATTTT. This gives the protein CASSRTGISGNTIYF.

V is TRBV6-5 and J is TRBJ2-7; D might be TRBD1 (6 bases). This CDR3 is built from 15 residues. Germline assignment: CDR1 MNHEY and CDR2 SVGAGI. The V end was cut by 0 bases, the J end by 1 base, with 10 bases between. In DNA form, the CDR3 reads TGTGCCAGCAGTTACTCTGGGACAAGATCCTACGAGCAGTACTTC. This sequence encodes CASSYSGTRSYEQYF.

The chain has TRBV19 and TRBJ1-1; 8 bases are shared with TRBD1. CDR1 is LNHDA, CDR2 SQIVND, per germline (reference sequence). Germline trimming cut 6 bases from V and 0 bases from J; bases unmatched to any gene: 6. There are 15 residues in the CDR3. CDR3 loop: CASRPGQGMNTEAFF. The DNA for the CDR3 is TGTGCCAGTAGACCTGGACAGGGCATGAACACTGAAGCTTTCTTT.

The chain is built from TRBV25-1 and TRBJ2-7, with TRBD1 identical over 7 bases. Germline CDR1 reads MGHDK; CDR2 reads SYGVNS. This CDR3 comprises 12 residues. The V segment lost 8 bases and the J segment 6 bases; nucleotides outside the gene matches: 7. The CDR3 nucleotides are TGTGCCAGCGGGAGACAGGGCGGCGAGCAGTACTTC. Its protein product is CASGRQGGEQYF.

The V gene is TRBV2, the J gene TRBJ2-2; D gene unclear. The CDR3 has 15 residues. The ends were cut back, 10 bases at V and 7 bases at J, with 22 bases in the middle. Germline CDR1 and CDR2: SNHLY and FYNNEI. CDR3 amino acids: CATDASVGLRGELFF. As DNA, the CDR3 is TGTGCCACCGATGCCTCCGTTGGGCTCCGCGGGGAGCTGTTTTTT. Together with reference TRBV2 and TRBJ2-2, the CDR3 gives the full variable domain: EPEVTQTPSHQVTQMGQEVILRCVPISNHLYFYWYRQILGQKVEFLVSFYNNEISEKSEIFDDQFSVERPDGSNFTLKIRSTKLEDSAMYFCATDASVGLRGELFFGEGSRLTVL.

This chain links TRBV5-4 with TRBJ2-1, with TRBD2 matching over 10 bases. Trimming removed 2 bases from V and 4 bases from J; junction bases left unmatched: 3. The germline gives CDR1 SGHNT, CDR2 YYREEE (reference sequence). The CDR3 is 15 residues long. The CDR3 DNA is TGTGCCAGCAGCTTCCGGACTAGCGGTTACAATGAGCAGTTCTTC. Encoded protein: CASSFRTSGYNEQFF.

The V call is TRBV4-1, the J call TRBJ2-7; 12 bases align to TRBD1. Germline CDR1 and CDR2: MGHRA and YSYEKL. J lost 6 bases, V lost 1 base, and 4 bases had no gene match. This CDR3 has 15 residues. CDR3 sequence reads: CASSQAGTGGLEQYF. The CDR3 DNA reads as TGCGCCAGCAGCCAAGCCGGGACAGGGGGCCTCGAGCAGTACTTC.

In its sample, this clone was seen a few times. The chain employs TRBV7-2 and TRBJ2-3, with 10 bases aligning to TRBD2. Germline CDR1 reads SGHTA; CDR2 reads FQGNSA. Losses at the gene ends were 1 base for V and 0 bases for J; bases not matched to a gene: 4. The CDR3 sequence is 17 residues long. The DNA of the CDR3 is TGTGCCAGCAGCTTAGGGCCGGGACTAGCGAGCACAGATACGCAGTATTTT. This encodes CASSLGPGLASTDTQYF.

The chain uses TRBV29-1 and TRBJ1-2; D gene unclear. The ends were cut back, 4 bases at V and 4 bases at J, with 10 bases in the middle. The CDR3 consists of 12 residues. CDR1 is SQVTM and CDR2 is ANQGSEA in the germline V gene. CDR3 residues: CSVAGEGYGYTF. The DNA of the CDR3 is TGCAGCGTTGCAGGTGAGGGCTATGGCTACACCTTC.